Shown below are 12 T cell receptor beta chains from a single sample sequenced in a study of cytomegalovirus exposure and HLA in healthy donors. The study ran its PCR with 60 Vbeta and 13 Jbeta primers. Sequencing used immunoSEQ multiplex PCR; TCRdb keeps in-frame clones, though not all of them. The sample has 60,000 to 70,000 clones. The sequencing input was PBMCs. These receptor sequences come from a man aged 30 to 39 in good health and CMV-seropositive.

CDR3: CASRGAQGVSGELFF. The CDR3 DNA reads as TGCGCCAGCCGAGGGGCCCAGGGGGTTTCCGGGGAGCTGTTTTTT. This sequence joins TRBV5-1 and TRBJ2-2, with TRBD1 matching 7 bases. The CDR3 loop spans 15 amino acids. V trimming: 7 bases; J trimming: 6 bases; junction bases outside the gene matches: 12. Germline V lookup: CDR1 SGHRS, CDR2 YFSETQ.

In terms of frequency, this clone is medium-sized. The CDR3 loop reads CASSPGTENNEQFF. Here the CDR3 DNA reads TGTGCCAGTAGTCCCGGGACAGAAAACAATGAGCAGTTCTTC. The genes are TRBV19 and TRBJ2-1, with TRBD1 identical over 7 bases. The CDR3 runs 14 residues. Per germline, CDR1 LNHDA and CDR2 SQIVND (reference sequence). The V gene end was trimmed by 5 bases and the J gene end by 5 bases; junction bases not matched to a gene: 6.

V gene TRBV19 combines with J gene TRBJ1-1; 9 nucleotides line up with TRBD1. Germline lookup yields CDR1 LNHDA and CDR2 SQIVND (reference sequence). V lost 7 bases to trimming and J lost 0 bases; unmatched junction nucleotides: 9. There are 16 residues in the CDR3. CDR3 bases: TGTGCCAGTATCGAATTGGGACAGGGTTTGAACACTGAAGCTTTCTTT. Its protein is CASIELGQGLNTEAFF.

J is TRBJ2-1 and V is TRBV2; 11 bases are shared with TRBD2. This CDR3 spans 14 amino acids. V was clipped by 6 bases and J by 6 bases; unmatched bases: 4. Per germline, CDR1 SNHLY and CDR2 FYNNEI. The CDR3 sequence is CASSGLAGSNEQFF. CDR3 sequence (DNA): TGTGCCAGCAGCGGACTAGCGGGCTCCAATGAGCAGTTCTTC. Variable domain in full (rest from reference TRBV2 and TRBJ2-1): EPEVTQTPSHQVTQMGQEVILRCVPISNHLYFYWYRQILGQKVEFLVSFYNNEISEKSEIFDDQFSVERPDGSNFTLKIRSTKLEDSAMYFCASSGLAGSNEQFFGPGTRLTVL.

The J gene is TRBJ2-7, the V gene TRBV9; 9 nucleotides match TRBD2. CDR3 size: 17 residues. The germline V gene has CDR1 SGDLS and CDR2 YYNGEE. Losses at the gene ends were 4 bases for V and 3 bases for J; bases not matched to a gene: 14. The CDR3 loop reads CASSPGLAGTVDYEQYF. CDR3 nucleotide sequence: TGTGCCAGCAGCCCGGGTCTAGCGGGGACGGTAGACTACGAGCAGTACTTC.

The V gene is TRBV5-1, the J gene TRBJ2-2, with 15 bases fitting TRBD2. The ends lost 4 bases at V and 0 bases at J; junction bases unmatched: 7. Germline CDR1 is SGHRS and CDR2 is YFSETQ. The CDR3 spans 19 residues. The CDR3 nucleotides are TGCGCCAGCAGCGGCCCGGGACTAGCGGGGGGCCCGAACACCGGGGAGCTGTTTTTT. Its protein is CASSGPGLAGGPNTGELFF.

On this clone itself: The same CDR3 arises from other DNA sequences in this sample as well. J is TRBJ2-3 and V is TRBV28; 7 bases agree with TRBD2. The CDR3 consists of 16 residues. In germline, CDR1 is MDHEN, CDR2 SYDVKM. The ends lost 8 bases at V and 6 bases at J; junction bases unmatched: 17. The CDR3 here is CASLTGGLPGRDTQYF. CDR3 sequence (DNA): TGTGCCAGCCTAACCGGGGGACTACCTGGCAGGGATACGCAGTATTTT. Complete variable domain (other parts from reference TRBV28 and TRBJ2-3): DVKVTQSSRYLVKRTGEKVFLECVQDMDHENMFWYRQDPGLGLRLIYFSYDVKMKEKGDIPEGYSVSREKKERFSLILESASTNQTSMYLCASLTGGLPGRDTQYFGPGTRLTVL.

The chain couples TRBV18 to TRBJ1-1; TRBD1 aligns across 10 bases. This CDR3 has 15 amino acids. Unmatched junction bases numbered 3, after V lost 2 bases and J lost 3 bases. Germline V gene data show CDR1 as KGHSH and CDR2 as LQKENI. In nucleotides, the CDR3 is TGTGCCAGCTCACCAGGGACAGGGGCGGACACTGAAGCTTTCTTT. Translating it yields CASSPGTGADTEAFF.

The genes are TRBV19 and TRBJ2-7, with D maybe TRBD2 (6 bases). CDR3 size: 14 residues. Germline V gene lookup returns CDR1 LNHDA and CDR2 SQIVND (reference sequence). Trimming removed 3 bases from V and 3 bases from J, with 12 bases in between. In DNA form, the CDR3 reads TGTGCCAGTAGTATTGGGCCGGGGGACTACGAGCAGTACTTC. Its protein is CASSIGPGDYEQYF. The full variable domain, completed using reference TRBV19 and TRBJ2-7, is DGGITQSPKYLFRKEGQNVTLSCEQNLNHDAMYWYRQDPGQGLRLIYYSQIVNDFQKGDIAEGYSVSREKKESFPLTVTSAQKNPTAFYLCASSIGPGDYEQYFGPGTRLTVT.

The chain has TRBV13 and TRBJ2-7, with D maybe TRBD1 (6 bases). Trimming took 6 bases from V and 3 from J, leaving 15 bases between them. Germline V gives CDR1 PRHDT, CDR2 FYEKMQ (reference sequence). This CDR3 is built from 14 residues. The DNA for the CDR3 is TGTGCCAGCAGTTCTCGGGACACTCACTACGAGCAGTACTTC. Translation: CASSSRDTHYEQYF.

The rearrangement joins TRBV2 to TRBJ2-1, with TRBD2 matching 7 bases. V gave up 7 bases and J gave up 4 bases; unmatched junction bases: 7. This CDR3 comprises 14 residues. The V gene's germline CDR1 is SNHLY and CDR2 FYNNEI. This CDR3 reads CASKGGGPYNEQFF. In DNA, the CDR3 is TGTGCCAGCAAGGGCGGGGGTCCATACAATGAGCAGTTCTTC.

About this clone: The same CDR3 is also encoded by other DNA sequences in this sample. In DNA form, the CDR3 reads TGTGCCAGCAGTGATCCAGGAAAGAACTCCTACGAGCAGTACTTC. This translates into CASSDPGKNSYEQYF. This chain links TRBV2 with TRBJ2-7; D is unclear. V dropped 3 bases and J dropped 0 bases, with 12 bases sitting between them. Per germline, CDR1 SNHLY and CDR2 FYNNEI. The CDR3 is 15 amino acids.